These 28 T cell receptor beta chains were all obtained from the same sample, sequenced in a study of cytomegalovirus exposure and HLA in healthy donors. PCR was performed using 60 Vbeta and 13 Jbeta primers. Data came from immunoSEQ multiplex PCR; TCRdb stores just in-frame clones and leaves some out. The sample has around 150,000 clones, 79% seen once. Specimen: PBMCs. The receptors derive from a male donor in good health and CMV-seronegative.

The chain links TRBV5-4 to TRBJ2-5, with 9 bases lining up with TRBD2. V lost 1 base and J lost 5; bases outside the gene matches: 6. There are 15 residues in the CDR3. The germline gives CDR1 SGHNT, CDR2 YYREEE (reference sequence). For the CDR3, the DNA is TGTGCCAGCAGCTTGAGGCGGGGGGGCACGGAGACCCAGTACTTC. Translation gives CASSLRRGGTETQYF.

The J gene is TRBJ2-1, the V gene TRBV6-6; a possible D gene is TRBD1 (6 bases). Germline V CDR1 and CDR2: MNHNY, SVGAGI (reference sequence). The CDR3 is 15 residues long. Trimming stripped 4 bases from V and 0 bases from J, with 10 bases between. CDR3 sequence (DNA): TGTGCCAGCAGTTTCGACAGGAGCTCCTACAATGAGCAGTTCTTC. Translating gives CASSFDRSSYNEQFF.

The chain uses TRBV9 and TRBJ1-1; D call uncertain. Germline V gene lookup returns CDR1 SGDLS and CDR2 YYNGEE. The CDR3 has 13 amino acids. The V gene lost 1 base and the J gene lost 7 bases, with 11 bases spanning the gap. CDR3 loop: CASSVQVGGEAFF. CDR3 nucleotide sequence: TGTGCCAGCAGCGTACAGGTCGGTGGTGAAGCTTTCTTT.

V and J are TRBV19 and TRBJ2-1, with D possibly TRBD2 on 6 matching bases. The CDR3 is 15 amino acids. Germline loops: CDR1 LNHDA, CDR2 SQIVND (reference sequence). V was clipped by 1 base and J by 4 bases, with 11 bases between them. The CDR3 DNA sequence: TGTGCCAGTAGTATAGTGGGACTCGTATACAATGAGCAGTTCTTC. Its translation is CASSIVGLVYNEQFF.

This clone has more than one count but fewer than ten. The genes are TRBV4-2 and TRBJ2-3, with D hard to call. Germline V lookup: CDR1 LGHNA, CDR2 YNFKEQ. The CDR3 is 12 residues long. V was shortened by 3 bases and J by 4 bases, with 5 bases between the two germline ends. The CDR3 nucleotides are TGTGCCAGCAGCCAGAGCCCAGATACGCAGTATTTT. Amino acid sequence: CASSQSPDTQYF.

The chain carries TRBV7-8 and TRBJ1-6; D unresolved. The CDR3 contains 16 residues. V lost 5 bases and J 0 bases, leaving 11 bases between the germline ends. Germline V gene data show CDR1 as SGHVS and CDR2 as FQNEAQ. The DNA of the CDR3 is TGTGCCAGCAGCCAAGACTCTAACTCCTATAATTCACCCCTCCACTTT. Translating gives CASSQDSNSYNSPLHF.

The J gene is TRBJ2-1, the V gene TRBV5-4; maybe TRBD2 (5 bases). V lost 3 bases, J lost 4 bases, and 14 bases lay in between. CDR3 length: 15 residues. Germline V gene sequence: CDR1 SGHNT, CDR2 YYREEE (reference sequence). The CDR3 loop reads CASSSPPEGYNEQFF. As DNA, the CDR3 is TGTGCCAGCAGCTCCCCACCCGAGGGTTACAATGAGCAGTTCTTC.

This clone was seen a few times. V usage is TRBV19 and J usage is TRBJ1-1, with D perhaps matching TRBD1 (5 bases). The V gene lost 4 bases and the J gene lost 0 bases, with 9 bases spanning the gap. The CDR3 is 14 amino acids. The V gene's germline CDR1 is LNHDA and CDR2 SQIVND (reference sequence). The CDR3 DNA is TGTGCCAGTAGTACCGACAGACTGAACACTGAAGCTTTCTTT. It encodes CASSTDRLNTEAFF.

The chain joins TRBV4-2 to TRBJ2-3; tentatively, D is TRBD2 (6 bases). V lost 3 bases, J lost 2 bases, and 12 bases lay in between. The CDR3 length is 15 residues. The germline gives CDR1 LGHNA, CDR2 YNFKEQ. For the CDR3, the DNA is TGTGCCAGCAGCCAGGTGGAGGGCCACACAGATACGCAGTATTTT. It yields the protein CASSQVEGHTDTQYF.

This clone was counted a single time. The chain carries TRBV5-4 and TRBJ1-2; 7 nucleotides agree with TRBD1. Trimming cost V 4 bases and J 8 bases; bases outside gene matches: 11. The CDR3 spans 14 residues. Germline V lookup: CDR1 SGHNT, CDR2 YYREEE (reference sequence). This chain's CDR3 is CASSQADRPKGYTF. The DNA for the CDR3 is TGTGCCAGCAGCCAGGCGGACAGGCCAAAGGGCTACACCTTC.

CDR3 sequence (DNA): TGTGCCAGCTCCCCTGGGACAACCCGGGATTCACCCCTCCACTTT. It encodes CASSPGTTRDSPLHF. The chain employs TRBV18 and TRBJ1-6, with D possibly TRBD1 on 6 matching bases. With 6 bases removed from V and 8 bases from J, the gap between germline ends came to 17 bases. The CDR3 has 15 residues. Germline V gives CDR1 KGHSH, CDR2 LQKENI.

This chain links TRBV7-9 with TRBJ2-5, with a possible D match to TRBD1 (8 bases). Germline V gives CDR1 SEHNR, CDR2 FQNEAQ (reference sequence). The V and J ends lost 5 bases and 4 bases respectively, with 20 bases between them. This CDR3 spans 16 amino acids. The CDR3 region has the DNA TGTGCCAGCAGCCCTCCGGCGACAGGGGAGGGAGAGACCCAGTACTTC. This codes for CASSPPATGEGETQYF.

This clone turned up a few times. The V call is TRBV18, the J call TRBJ2-1, with TRBD1 identical over 7 bases. The CDR3 has 14 amino acids. Looked up from germline, CDR1 is KGHSH and CDR2 is LQKENI. V was clipped by 1 base and J by 7 bases; unmatched bases: 4. The CDR3, as DNA: TGTGCCAGCTCACCACAGGGGGCGCGGAATGAGCAGTTCTTC. Its protein is CASSPQGARNEQFF.

This sequence joins TRBV5-1 and TRBJ1-5; no definite D call. Germline values: CDR1 SGHRS, CDR2 YFSETQ. CDR3 length equals 13 residues. V gave up 0 bases and J gave up 5 bases, with 6 bases separating them. The CDR3 DNA follows: TGCGCCAGCAGCTTGGCAACAGATCAGCCCCAGCATTTT. As protein: CASSLATDQPQHF.

This sequence joins TRBV5-1 and TRBJ1-4; 9 bases line up with TRBD1. V was clipped by 0 bases and J by 8 bases; unmatched bases: 5. The CDR3 runs 15 residues. Germline assignment: CDR1 SGHRS and CDR2 YFSETQ. The DNA of the CDR3 is TGCGCCAGCAGCTTGGGGGGACAGGGTTCGGAAAAACTGTTTTTT. This encodes CASSLGGQGSEKLFF. Variable domain in full (rest from reference TRBV5-1 and TRBJ1-4): KAGVTQTPRYLIKTRGQQVTLSCSPISGHRSVSWYQQTPGQGLQFLFEYFSETQRNKGNFPGRFSGRQFSNSRSEMNVSTLELGDSALYLCASSLGGQGSEKLFFGSGTQLSVL.

The chain carries TRBV30 and TRBJ2-6; a weak D match, TRBD2 (6 bases). Germline lookup yields CDR1 GTSNPN and CDR2 SVGIG (reference sequence). The CDR3 spans 16 residues. V was pared by 3 bases and J by 0 bases, with 12 bases between. The CDR3 nucleotides read TGTGCCTGGAGCATCGGGGGTTCCTCTGGGGCCAACGTCCTGACTTTC. Its protein product is CAWSIGGSSGANVLTF.

This rearrangement joins TRBV7-2 to TRBJ2-3, with TRBD2 matching over 11 bases. Germline CDR1 reads SGHTA; CDR2 reads FQGNSA. The V segment lost 2 bases and the J segment 5 bases; nucleotides outside the gene matches: 9. The CDR3 is 17 residues long. CDR3 nucleotide sequence: TGTGCCAGCAGCTTAATCGCGACTAGCGGGGATAGAGATACGCAGTATTTT. Residues: CASSLIATSGDRDTQYF.

The J gene is TRBJ2-7, the V gene TRBV27; 12 nucleotides line up with TRBD1. V lost 8 bases to trimming and J lost 7 bases; unmatched junction nucleotides: 9. This CDR3 region has 14 residues. From germline, CDR1 is MNHEY and CDR2 SMNVEV (reference sequence). The CDR3 DNA sequence: TGTGCCAGCGGATCGGGACAGGGGGCGCGAGAGCAGTACTTC. The encoded protein is CASGSGQGAREQYF.

The chain uses TRBV12-5 and TRBJ1-1; 9 nucleotides agree with TRBD1. From germline, CDR1 is LGHNT and CDR2 FRNRAP. V trimming: 6 bases; J trimming: 4 bases; junction bases outside the gene matches: 9. The CDR3 is 15 residues long. The CDR3 coding sequence is TGTGCTAGTGGCCCATACAGGGGGCGAGGCACTGAAGCTTTCTTT. The encoded protein is CASGPYRGRGTEAFF.

This clone came up once. The same CDR3 is also encoded by other DNA sequences in this sample. The chain joins TRBV7-9 to TRBJ1-1, with 8 nucleotides matching TRBD1. CDR3 size: 15 residues. Trimming removed 1 base from V and 6 bases from J; junction bases left unmatched: 7. Germline-derived CDR1 and CDR2 are SEHNR and FQNEAQ (reference sequence). The CDR3: CASSLEGAGGPEAFF. In DNA, the CDR3 is TGTGCCAGCAGCTTAGAGGGAGCAGGGGGCCCTGAAGCTTTCTTT.

The chain employs TRBV5-1 and TRBJ2-5; 11 bases fit TRBD2. The V gene's germline CDR1 is SGHRS and CDR2 YFSETQ. V gave up 2 bases and J gave up 2 bases; unmatched junction bases: 5. This CDR3 is built from 16 residues. The CDR3 protein is CASSFSSGGIQETQYF. CDR3 nucleotide sequence: TGCGCCAGCAGCTTCTCTAGCGGGGGGATACAAGAGACCCAGTACTTC.

The rearrangement links TRBV7-9 to TRBJ2-3, with 11 bases matching TRBD2. This CDR3 comprises 15 residues. In germline, CDR1 is SEHNR, CDR2 FQNEAQ (reference sequence). V shed 5 bases, J shed 2 bases, and the junction held 3 bases outside the gene matches. Written as DNA, the CDR3 is TGTGCCAGCAGCCCGACTAGCGGGGTCACAGATACGCAGTATTTT. Translating gives CASSPTSGVTDTQYF.

The J gene is TRBJ1-2, the V gene TRBV19; TRBD1 agrees at 9 bases. Trimming took 5 bases from V and 4 from J; bases not matched to a gene: 2. CDR1 is LNHDA and CDR2 is SQIVND in the germline V gene (reference sequence). The CDR3 is 13 amino acids. DNA for the CDR3: TGTGCCAGTAGTTGGACAGGGGCCTATGGCTACACCTTC. It codes for CASSWTGAYGYTF.

V gene TRBV27 combines with J gene TRBJ2-7, with D perhaps matching TRBD1 (5 bases). Germline V gene lookup returns CDR1 MNHEY and CDR2 SMNVEV (reference sequence). CDR3 length: 12 amino acids. V was trimmed by 2 bases and J by 10 bases, leaving 12 bases between them. The CDR3, as DNA: TGTGCCAGCAGTTTAGGTCCAGGGCTACAGTACTTC. Translation: CASSLGPGLQYF.

V usage is TRBV4-3 and J usage is TRBJ1-2, with 12 positions matching TRBD1. The junction had 7 bases not matched to a gene; V was cut back by 4 bases and J by 1 base. Germline loops: CDR1 LGHNA, CDR2 YSLEER. This CDR3 is 17 amino acids long. The CDR3 region has the DNA TGCGCCAGCAGCCCCGAGGGACAGGGGGCCGGTAACTATGGCTACACCTTC. Its protein is CASSPEGQGAGNYGYTF.

V is TRBV2 and J is TRBJ2-3; 11 bases are shared with TRBD2. With V trimmed by 7 bases and J by 4 bases, 13 bases remained unmatched. Germline values: CDR1 SNHLY, CDR2 FYNNEI. The CDR3 contains 17 residues. CDR3 residues: CASNRLAGPVNADTQYF. CDR3 in DNA: TGTGCCAGCAACCGACTAGCGGGGCCAGTAAACGCAGATACGCAGTATTTT.

This sequence joins TRBV7-3 and TRBJ1-1; D might be TRBD1 (6 bases). Trimming took 5 bases from V and 1 from J, leaving 11 bases between them. The germline gives CDR1 SGHTA, CDR2 FQGTGA. The CDR3 runs to 14 residues. CDR3 nucleotide sequence: TGTGCCAGCAGCGTCGACAGGAGGAACACTGAAGCTTTCTTT. Its translation is CASSVDRRNTEAFF.

This clone has only one observation. The chain links TRBV7-2 to TRBJ1-5, with unresolved D. The CDR3 sequence is 13 residues long. The V end lost 4 bases, the J end lost 6 bases, and 10 bases lay between the germline ends. Looked up from germline, CDR1 is SGHTA and CDR2 is FQGNSA. CDR3 coding DNA: TGTGCCAGCAGCTCTGGCCAGGTTCAGCCCCAGCATTTT. Protein: CASSSGQVQPQHF.